These 18 T cell receptor beta chains came from one sample sequenced in a study of cytomegalovirus exposure and HLA in healthy donors. Profiling relied on immunoSEQ multiplex PCR, and the TCRdb table lists in-frame clones only, not all of them. The table lists roughly 250,000 clones, about 86% of them singletons. The sequenced sample was PBMCs. The receptor set was obtained from a woman younger than 45 in good health and CMV-seropositive.

The chain carries TRBV28 and TRBJ1-1; no clear D. Germline assignment: CDR1 MDHEN and CDR2 SYDVKM. This CDR3 is 10 amino acids long. Deletions cut 1 base from V and 11 bases from J, with 5 bases between. The CDR3 loop reads CASSLYSAFF. The DNA for the CDR3 is TGTGCCAGCAGTTTATACAGCGCTTTCTTT.

The rearrangement joins TRBV5-1 to TRBJ2-7; D perhaps matches TRBD2 (6 bases). The length of the CDR3 is 14 residues. V lost 0 bases and J 7 bases, leaving 14 bases between the germline ends. Per germline, CDR1 SGHRS and CDR2 YFSETQ. CDR3 DNA sequence: TGCGCCAGCAGCTTGGGATCGGGAGCCCGGGAGCAGTACTTC. Amino acid sequence: CASSLGSGAREQYF.

This chain connects TRBV19 to TRBJ2-7, with 9 bases identical to TRBD1. The CDR3 is made up of 14 amino acids. V gave up 10 bases and J gave up 2 bases; unmatched junction bases: 9. Germline V gene lookup returns CDR1 LNHDA and CDR2 SQIVND (reference sequence). The DNA of the CDR3 is TGTGCCACTTCCGACCGGGACAGGGCCTACGAGCAGTACTTC. Its protein is CATSDRDRAYEQYF.

This clone was recorded once. CDR3 residues: CASSLGTGLMSSYNEQFF. The CDR3, as DNA: TGTGCCAGCAGTTTAGGGACGGGACTGATGAGCTCCTACAATGAGCAGTTCTTC. The chain carries TRBV27 and TRBJ2-1, with D possibly TRBD2 on 6 matching bases. Trimming took 2 bases from V and 0 from J, leaving 17 bases between them. Germline V gives CDR1 MNHEY, CDR2 SMNVEV (reference sequence). The CDR3 covers 18 residues.

The chain uses TRBV5-1 and TRBJ1-3; weak D call: TRBD1 (6 bases). Trimming removed 4 bases at V and 0 bases at J, with 8 bases between. The CDR3 runs to 14 residues. Germline V gene sequence: CDR1 SGHRS, CDR2 YFSETQ. The CDR3 DNA follows: TGCGCCAGCAGCACGACAGGCTCTGGAAACACCATATATTTT. Protein product: CASSTTGSGNTIYF.

This clone has only one observation. The chain carries TRBV27 and TRBJ2-3; a possible D gene is TRBD2 (5 bases). V was trimmed by 5 bases and J by 5 bases, leaving 5 bases between them. This CDR3 spans 11 amino acids. In germline, CDR1 is MNHEY, CDR2 SMNVEV (reference sequence). The CDR3 region is CASSEGDTQYF. The CDR3 nucleotides are TGTGCCAGCAGTGAGGGAGATACGCAGTATTTT.

This chain joins TRBV27 and TRBJ2-7; 7 nucleotides match TRBD1. The CDR3 spans 13 residues. V was clipped by 6 bases and J by 5 bases; unmatched bases: 7. Per germline, CDR1 MNHEY and CDR2 SMNVEV (reference sequence). The CDR3 bases are TGTGCCAGCAGCCTTGGACAGGCTGACGAGCAGTACTTC. Protein product: CASSLGQADEQYF.

The chain employs TRBV6-5 and TRBJ2-2, with 7 bases identical to TRBD2. Trimming at V came to 1 base and at J to 5 bases, leaving 4 bases not matched to a gene. This CDR3 contains 15 residues. From germline, CDR1 is MNHEY and CDR2 SVGAGI. CDR3 loop: CASSYWAGVTGELFF. CDR3 sequence (DNA): TGTGCCAGCAGTTACTGGGCGGGAGTAACCGGGGAGCTGTTTTTT.

This sequence joins TRBV27 and TRBJ1-5; 9 bases fit TRBD1. Trimming removed 3 bases from V and 6 bases from J; junction bases left unmatched: 9. The germline CDR1 and CDR2 sequences are MNHEY and SMNVEV (reference sequence). This CDR3 contains 16 residues. The CDR3 DNA reads TGTGCCAGCAGTTTGCTTTCGACAGGGGGAAGTCAGCCCCAGCATTTT. Translation: CASSLLSTGGSQPQHF.

This clone was observed a single time. The rearrangement uses TRBV7-8 and TRBJ1-5, with D tentatively TRBD1 (5 bases). The V end lost 4 bases, the J end lost 5 bases, and 15 bases lay between the germline ends. The CDR3 runs to 15 residues. Germline V lookup: CDR1 SGHVS, CDR2 FQNEAQ. CDR3 nucleotides: TGTGCCAGCAGCTCCCCGGGGGGAGGGGATCAGCCCCAGCATTTT. Protein sequence: CASSSPGGGDQPQHF.

A few counts support this clone. The chain combines TRBV5-4 with TRBJ2-4; TRBD1 agrees at 10 bases. With 3 bases clipped from V and 7 bases from J, the junction kept 7 bases outside the gene matches. CDR1 is SGHNT, CDR2 YYREEE, per germline (reference sequence). The CDR3 has 15 amino acids. CDR3: CASSSGTGEGNIQYF. In DNA form, the CDR3 reads TGTGCCAGCAGCTCAGGGACAGGGGAAGGGAACATTCAGTACTTC.

The V call is TRBV28, the J call TRBJ1-1; D is undetermined. With 3 bases removed from V and 4 bases from J, the gap between germline ends came to 12 bases. CDR1 and CDR2 (germline): MDHEN, SYDVKM. The CDR3 spans 14 residues. The CDR3 nucleotides read TGTGCCAGCAGTTTCCGAGGTCTCAGCACTGAAGCTTTCTTT. Its protein is CASSFRGLSTEAFF.

This clone came up a few times. V is TRBV10-2 and J is TRBJ2-7; 7 nucleotides line up with TRBD2. The CDR3 length is 12 residues. Germline values: CDR1 WSHSY, CDR2 SAAADI. The V segment lost 7 bases and the J segment 7 bases; nucleotides outside the gene matches: 7. The CDR3 nucleotides are TGCGCCAGCACAGCGGGAACGCGGGAGCAGTACTTC. It codes for CASTAGTREQYF.

This clone was observed a handful of times. CDR3: CASSPRTGLAYEQYF. The CDR3 region has the DNA TGTGCCAGCAGCCCTAGAACGGGACTAGCCTACGAGCAGTACTTC. The genes are TRBV5-4 and TRBJ2-7, with 8 bases identical to TRBD2. The CDR3 runs to 15 residues. CDR1 SGHNT and CDR2 YYREEE come from the germline V gene (reference sequence). The ends lost 4 bases at V and 2 bases at J; junction bases unmatched: 8.

The V call is TRBV19, the J call TRBJ1-1; 7 nucleotides match TRBD1. Germline loops: CDR1 LNHDA, CDR2 SQIVND (reference sequence). The CDR3 is made up of 14 amino acids. V lost 7 bases to trimming and J lost 1 base; unmatched junction nucleotides: 6. CDR3 DNA sequence: TGTGCCAGTAACCCACAGGGGCGGAACACTGAAGCTTTCTTT. Translating it yields CASNPQGRNTEAFF.

The chain recombines TRBV19 with TRBJ2-5; tentative D call: TRBD1 (5 bases). V was pared by 4 bases and J by 7 bases, with 7 bases between. The CDR3 runs to 11 residues. Germline CDR1 is LNHDA and CDR2 is SQIVND (reference sequence). CDR3 sequence (DNA): TGTGCCAGTAGTACAGGGCCGACCCAGTACTTC. This sequence encodes CASSTGPTQYF.

This clone was detected a few times. The chain is built from TRBV7-3 and TRBJ1-2; perhaps TRBD1 as D (6 bases). Germline assignment: CDR1 SGHTA and CDR2 FQGTGA. Trimming shortened V by 5 bases and J by 6 bases, and 10 bases separated the two germline ends. The CDR3 has 12 residues. CDR3 residues: CASSTDSHGYTF. CDR3 DNA sequence: TGTGCCAGCAGCACGGACAGCCATGGCTACACCTTC.

V is TRBV5-1 and J is TRBJ2-2; 8 nucleotides agree with TRBD2. CDR1 SGHRS and CDR2 YFSETQ come from the germline V gene. The trim removed 7 bases at V and 0 bases at J, leaving 8 bases unmatched. The CDR3 consists of 16 residues. The CDR3 DNA is TGCGCCAGCCGGCGGAGCGGGAGCCCGAACACCGGGGAGCTGTTTTTT. Amino acid sequence: CASRRSGSPNTGELFF.